This T cell receptor beta chain derives from a study of CD8 T cells in ankylosing spondylitis. The study's findings and limits: Roughly 8 highly homologous variants made up a TCR beta motif, and this motif appeared characteristic of ankylosing spondylitis blood.

Unmatched junction bases numbered 10, after V lost 5 bases and J lost 5 bases. Germline values: CDR1 DFQATT, CDR2 SNEGSKA (reference sequence). The CDR3 is 14 residues long. This clonotype occurred many times. Its antigen is undetermined. Making use of molecular barcodes, quantitative 5'-RACE generated TCR beta libraries. Via MiXCR, TCRdb re-called the 5' RACE reads, giving one row per CDR3 protein. This sample has 250,000 to 400,000 distinct CDR3 sequences; around a tenth occur once, and the top ten carry more than 7%. The J gene is TRBJ1-2, the V gene TRBV20-1; 8 nucleotides agree with TRBD1. The specimen was blood, either unsorted or a sorted T cell fraction (not recorded which). The source is a female donor with ankylosing spondylitis or in good health (not recorded which). The CDR3 sequence is CSAPGQGIYYGYTF. The DNA for the CDR3 is TGCAGTGCTCCCGGACAGGGAATTTATTATGGCTACACCTTC.